This entry lists 25 T cell receptor beta chains sequenced from one sample in a study of blood T cell repertoires in COVID-19. Clones were read by immunoSEQ multiplex PCR, and TCRdb kept only the in-frame ones, dropping some. Of under 200,000 clones listed, around 83% were seen once; the top ten hold approximately 4%. Material for sequencing was PBMCs or T cells enriched from blood (not recorded which). The receptor source for this set is a woman between 45 and 65 years old in a cohort exposed to, infected with or recovered from COVID-19 (not recorded which).

This clone has more than one count but fewer than ten. This chain joins TRBV29-1 and TRBJ1-1; 7 bases map to TRBD1. CDR1 is SQVTM, CDR2 ANQGSEA, per germline. This CDR3 is built from 11 residues. The J segment lost 6 bases and the V segment lost 7 bases, leaving 5 bases of the junction unmatched. The CDR3 coding sequence is TGCAGCGGAGGGGGCGTAGCTGAAGCTTTCTTT. Its translation: CSGGGVAEAFF.

The gene calls are TRBV28 and TRBJ2-1; D is ambiguous. Germline loops: CDR1 MDHEN, CDR2 SYDVKM. V was pared by 4 bases and J by 10 bases, with 14 bases between. This CDR3 region has 13 residues. CDR3 bases: TGTGCCAGCAGTTCTCCCCCCACAGAGGAGCAGTTCTTC. Protein product: CASSSPPTEEQFF.

The table lists this clone with a few counts. This chain connects TRBV27 to TRBJ2-7; TRBD2 agrees at 7 bases. This CDR3 has 14 residues. V shed 3 bases, J shed 5 bases, and the junction held 7 bases outside the gene matches. Germline V CDR1 and CDR2: MNHEY, SMNVEV (reference sequence). CDR3 sequence (DNA): TGTGCCAGCAGTTTCCAGCCGGGAGGCGACGAGCAGTACTTC. Encoded protein: CASSFQPGGDEQYF.

The gene calls are TRBV7-2 and TRBJ2-3, with 7 bases fitting TRBD1. The length of the CDR3 is 14 residues. V gave up 5 bases and J gave up 4 bases; unmatched junction bases: 6. The germline CDR1 and CDR2 sequences are SGHTA and FQGNSA. CDR3 amino acids: CASSTGQVPDTQYF. CDR3 nucleotides: TGTGCCAGCAGCACCGGACAGGTACCAGATACGCAGTATTTT. Supplemented by reference TRBV7-2 and TRBJ2-3, the full variable domain reads GAGVSQSPSNKVTEKGKDVELRCDPISGHTALYWYRQSLGQGLEFLIYFQGNSAPDKSGLPSDRFSAERTGGSVSTLTIQRTQQEDSAVYLCASSTGQVPDTQYFGPGTRLTVL.

CDR3 protein: CASSRTDYNEQFF. The CDR3, as DNA: TGTGCCAGCAGCCGGACAGATTACAATGAGCAGTTCTTC. The J gene is TRBJ2-1, the V gene TRBV7-9; the D gene is possibly TRBD1 (6 bases). The CDR3 has 13 amino acids. Trimming cost V 5 bases and J 4 bases, with 9 bases left between them. The germline CDR1 and CDR2 sequences are SEHNR and FQNEAQ (reference sequence).

The chain recombines TRBV7-9 with TRBJ2-3; possible D gene TRBD2, 7 bases. CDR3 length: 16 residues. The germline V and J ends were trimmed by 1 base and 5 bases, with 16 bases remaining between them. Germline lookup yields CDR1 SEHNR and CDR2 FQNEAQ (reference sequence). This CDR3 is CASSLEGGPGIDTQYF. CDR3 sequence (DNA): TGTGCCAGCAGCTTAGAGGGGGGGCCCGGGATAGATACGCAGTATTTT.

This clone was picked up one time. V gene TRBV3-1 (or the pseudogene TRBV3-2) combines with J gene TRBJ1-1, with D tentatively TRBD1 (6 bases). Per the germline V gene, CDR1 is LGHDT and CDR2 is YNNKEL (reference sequence). The CDR3 is made up of 13 amino acids. Trimming cost V 7 bases and J 3 bases, with 12 bases left between them. The CDR3 protein is CASTQGRDTEAFF. CDR3 bases: TGTGCCAGCACACAGGGTAGAGACACTGAAGCTTTCTTT.

The chain joins TRBV9 to TRBJ2-3; possibly TRBD2 for D (5 bases). The CDR3 has 19 amino acids. Trimming left V 0 bases short and J 2 bases short, with 22 bases between. Germline V gene data show CDR1 as SGDLS and CDR2 as YYNGEE. CDR3 nucleotides: TGTGCCAGCAGCGTAGGGCTCGGGGTAGTGGTGGGTCACACAGATACGCAGTATTTT. It yields the protein CASSVGLGVVVGHTDTQYF.

This chain links TRBV18 with TRBJ1-1; D might be TRBD1 (5 bases). Germline CDR1 KGHSH, CDR2 LQKENI. V lost 2 bases and J 1 base, leaving 8 bases between the germline ends. The CDR3 is 14 residues long. The CDR3, as DNA: TGTGCCAGCTCACCAGACAGAGAGAACACTGAAGCTTTCTTT. This sequence encodes CASSPDRENTEAFF.

The gene calls are TRBV2 and TRBJ1-5, with no clear D. Trimming pared 7 bases from V and 4 bases from J, leaving 17 bases between. CDR1 and CDR2 from the germline V gene are SNHLY and FYNNEI. This CDR3 comprises 15 residues. CDR3 nucleotide sequence: TGTGCCAGCAAGAGGGAGGAAGGTACAAATCAGCCCCAGCATTTT. Translating it yields CASKREEGTNQPQHF.

The rearrangement joins TRBV23-1 to TRBJ1-1; TRBD1 matches 11 bases. TRBV23-1 is placed among ORFs of uncertain function. V gave up 3 bases and J gave up 1 base; unmatched junction bases: 13. CDR3 length: 19 residues. The CDR3 protein is CASSQAGQGASGRNTEAFF. DNA of the CDR3: TGCGCCAGCAGTCAGGCCGGACAGGGGGCGAGTGGAAGGAACACTGAAGCTTTCTTT.

This chain joins TRBV15 and TRBJ1-1, with TRBD1 as a possible D gene (6 bases). The ends were cut back, 4 bases at V and 1 base at J, with 16 bases in the middle. The germline V gene has CDR1 LNHNV and CDR2 YYDKDF (reference sequence). CDR3 length equals 16 residues. CDR3 loop: CATSIGQYSWNTEAFF. DNA of the CDR3: TGTGCCACCAGCATCGGACAGTATAGTTGGAACACTGAAGCTTTCTTT.

This chain links TRBV12-3 or TRBV12-4 with TRBJ1-1, with D tentatively TRBD1 (5 bases). This CDR3 has 11 amino acids. The V gene lost 1 base and the J gene lost 8 bases, with 5 bases spanning the gap. The CDR3 DNA follows: TGTGCCAGCAGTTTAGGGACAGAAGCTTTCTTT. It specifies CASSLGTEAFF.

The chain joins TRBV9 to TRBJ1-1, with 7 bases matching TRBD1. The CDR3 contains 14 residues. Germline values: CDR1 SGDLS, CDR2 YYNGEE. The V and J ends lost 3 bases and 2 bases, in that order; junction bases with no gene match: 4. The DNA of the CDR3 is TGTGCCAGCAGCGGCGGACAGGCCAACACTGAAGCTTTCTTT. Translating it yields CASSGGQANTEAFF. Full variable domain (rest looked up from reference TRBV9 and TRBJ1-1): DSGVTQTPKHLITATGQRVTLRCSPRSGDLSVYWYQQSLDQGLQFLIQYYNGEERAKGNILERFSAQQFPDLHSELNLSSLELGDSALYFCASSGGQANTEAFFGQGTRLTVV.

The rearrangement uses TRBV11-3 and TRBJ1-1; no clear D. V was trimmed by 3 bases and J by 5 bases, leaving 10 bases between them. The CDR3 is made up of 13 amino acids. CDR1 and CDR2 from the germline V gene are SGHNT and YENEEA. CDR3 amino acids: CASSFFKETEAFF. CDR3 coding DNA: TGTGCCAGCAGCTTCTTTAAGGAGACTGAAGCTTTCTTT.

This clone came up a few times. The CDR3 reads CATRHGTGPNTGELFF. The CDR3 nucleotides are TGTGCCACCAGGCATGGGACAGGGCCGAACACCGGGGAGCTGTTTTTT. This sequence joins TRBV15 and TRBJ2-2; 9 bases are a match to TRBD1. CDR1 and CDR2 from the germline V gene are LNHNV and YYDKDF (reference sequence). CDR3 length: 16 residues. V was clipped by 6 bases and J by 0 bases; unmatched bases: 5.

V usage is TRBV19 and J usage is TRBJ2-1; possible D gene TRBD1, 5 bases. This CDR3 comprises 17 residues. Trimming left V 4 bases short and J 0 bases short, with 16 bases between. Germline V lookup: CDR1 LNHDA, CDR2 SQIVND (reference sequence). In nucleotides, the CDR3 is TGTGCCAGTAGTACCCTTATAGGGGCTAGCTCCTACAATGAGCAGTTCTTC. Protein sequence: CASSTLIGASSYNEQFF.

The V and J genes are TRBV6-6 and TRBJ2-2; D not resolved. Trimming removed 5 bases at V and 3 bases at J, with 19 bases between. Germline V lookup: CDR1 MNHNY, CDR2 SVGAGI (reference sequence). The CDR3 length is 17 residues. The DNA of the CDR3 is TGTGCCAGCAGTCGAGCGCGACCTTCTGCGGACACCGGGGAGCTGTTTTTT. Translation: CASSRARPSADTGELFF.

This chain joins TRBV6-1 and TRBJ1-5, with a weak D call TRBD1 (5 bases). The CDR3 is made up of 14 amino acids. The germline V gene encodes CDR1 MNHNS and CDR2 SASEGT. Trimming shortened V by 1 base and J by 5 bases, and 9 bases separated the two germline ends. The CDR3 region has the DNA TGTGCCAGCAGTGAAGGAGACAGATATCAGCCCCAGCATTTT. Translation: CASSEGDRYQPQHF.

The chain links TRBV28 to TRBJ1-5; D is possibly TRBD1 (6 bases). Between the trimmed V and J ends, which lost 6 bases and 9 bases, there was a span of 21 bases. The CDR3 extends over 15 amino acids. Germline CDR1 and CDR2: MDHEN and SYDVKM. The CDR3 DNA sequence: TGTGCCAGCAGCCCTACTCTGACAGGCTTCAGGCCCCAGCATTTT. This codes for CASSPTLTGFRPQHF.

This clone was picked up a small number of times. This chain joins TRBV9 and TRBJ1-3, with D possibly TRBD1 on 6 matching bases. This CDR3 spans 16 amino acids. Between the trimmed V and J ends, which lost 4 bases and 8 bases, there was a span of 22 bases. Germline loops: CDR1 SGDLS, CDR2 YYNGEE. The CDR3 DNA sequence: TGTGCCAGCAGCCCAGAACAGGGCTATCTGGAGGACACCATATATTTT. It yields the protein CASSPEQGYLEDTIYF.

This chain connects TRBV18 to TRBJ2-5; D may be TRBD2 (5 bases). The length of the CDR3 is 14 residues. Germline values: CDR1 KGHSH, CDR2 LQKENI. The V and J ends lost 2 bases and 2 bases respectively, with 9 bases between them. The CDR3 DNA sequence: TGTGCCAGCTCACCATGGGAGATGCAAGAGACCCAGTACTTC. Translated: CASSPWEMQETQYF.

The CDR3 sequence is CASSSDSGYNQPQHF. The CDR3 nucleotides are TGTGCCAGCAGCTCTGACTCAGGGTACAATCAGCCCCAGCATTTT. This chain uses TRBV28 with TRBJ1-5, with a tentative D call TRBD1 (5 bases). CDR1 is MDHEN and CDR2 is SYDVKM in the germline V gene. The length of the CDR3 is 15 residues. The V and J ends lost 6 bases and 3 bases respectively, with 15 bases between them.

This clone was counted a single time. The chain couples TRBV6-5 to TRBJ2-7; D is uncertain. The CDR3 extends over 12 amino acids. Germline assignment: CDR1 MNHEY and CDR2 SVGAGI. V lost 10 bases, J lost 0 bases, and 10 bases lay in between. CDR3 sequence: CATALDSYEQYF. Here the CDR3 DNA reads TGTGCCACCGCCCTAGACTCCTACGAGCAGTACTTC.

The chain couples TRBV4-3 to TRBJ1-1, with D hard to call. The V gene lost 1 base and the J gene lost 7 bases, with 16 bases spanning the gap. CDR3 length: 15 amino acids. Germline V gives CDR1 LGHNA, CDR2 YSLEER. In DNA, the CDR3 is TGCGCCAGCAGCCAAGTTAACCCCCAGGTGGATGAAGCTTTCTTT. Encoded protein: CASSQVNPQVDEAFF.